These T cell receptor beta chains were read from a single sample in a study of prognosis after radiotherapy for stage I lung cancer. TCRdb re-analysed the multiplex PCR reads in MiXCR, keeping a single row per CDR3 protein. The sample shows tens of thousands of distinct CDR3 sequences, around a quarter of them seen only once. The sequences come from PBMCs, collected before or after stereotactic body radiation therapy (not recorded which). Receptor source: a donor at least 50 years old with non-small cell lung cancer. The CDR3 runs from the conserved cysteine through the conserved F or W. Fields, in order: CDR3 protein, CDR3 DNA, D gene, J gene, V gene, clone size. The D gene is left open where the match is weak. Clone size, where shown, is once, few, many, or a class for clones that have expanded.

CDR3: CASSPRALGDQPQHF
DNA: TGTGCCAGCAGTCCTCGGGCCCTGGGGGATCAGCCCCAGCATTTT
D: -
J: TRBJ1-5
V: TRBV12-3/TRBV12-4
size: once

CDR3: CASLQTGGPSQFF
DNA: TGTGCCAGCCTACAGACGGGGGGGCCTTCCCAGTTCTTC
D: TRBD2
J: TRBJ2-1
V: TRBV28
size: many

CDR3: CASSLGSGTAVPDTQYF
DNA: TGCGCCAGCAGCTTGGGGTCCGGGACAGCGGTCCCTGATACGCAGTATTTT
D: TRBD1
J: TRBJ2-3
V: TRBV5-1
size: once

CDR3: CASSLAGVVTLHF
DNA: TGTGCCAGCAGTTTAGCGGGAGTAGTAACCCTCCACTTT
D: -
J: TRBJ1-6
V: TRBV12-3/TRBV12-4
size: many

CDR3: CASSYTTGSNTEAFF
DNA: TGTGCCAGCAGTTACACGACAGGGTCGAACACTGAAGCTTTCTTT
D: TRBD1
J: TRBJ1-1
V: TRBV6-5
size: many

CDR3: CASSPLPGTSGYNEQFF
DNA: TGTGCCAGCAGCCCCCTCCCCGGGACTAGCGGCTACAATGAGCAGTTCTTC
D: TRBD2
J: TRBJ2-1
V: TRBV6-2/TRBV6-3
size: many

CDR3: CASSSQWGTNEKLFF
DNA: TGTGCCAGCAGCTCCCAGTGGGGCACTAATGAAAAACTGTTTTTT
D: -
J: TRBJ1-4
V: TRBV9
size: many

CDR3: CASSSPSSGHEQYF
DNA: TGTGCCAGCAGTTCACCAAGTTCAGGCCACGAGCAGTACTTC
D: -
J: TRBJ2-7
V: TRBV28
size: many

CDR3: CASRQRSMNSPLHF
DNA: TGTGCCAGCAGGCAGAGGTCGATGAATTCACCCCTCCACTTT
D: -
J: TRBJ1-6
V: TRBV12-3/TRBV12-4
size: many

CDR3: CASRRAVSSPLHF
DNA: TGTGCCAGCAGACGGGCGGTGTCCTCACCCCTCCACTTT
D: -
J: TRBJ1-6
V: TRBV6-5
size: medium-sized

CDR3: CASRPKRGTRSPLHF
DNA: TGTGCCAGCAGACCCAAAAGGGGTACACGATCACCCCTCCACTTT
D: -
J: TRBJ1-6
V: TRBV6-2/TRBV6-3
size: -

CDR3: CASSSSSGRLNYGYTF
DNA: TGTGCCAGTAGTAGTTCGTCAGGGCGACTAAACTATGGCTACACCTTC
D: -
J: TRBJ1-2
V: TRBV19
size: many

CDR3: CASSIRRLAGRGDTQYF
DNA: TGTGCCAGCAGTATCCGCAGACTAGCGGGGAGAGGAGATACGCAGTATTTT
D: TRBD2
J: TRBJ2-3
V: TRBV12-3/TRBV12-4
size: many

CDR3: CASSLGHLNTEAFF
DNA: TGTGCCAGCAGCTTGGGCCACCTGAACACTGAAGCTTTCTTT
D: -
J: TRBJ1-1
V: TRBV7-2
size: many

CDR3: CASIGPGYTF
DNA: TGTGCCAGCATAGGTCCGGGCTACACCTTC
D: -
J: TRBJ1-2
V: TRBV6-1
size: -

CDR3: CASSVGQGMDEQFF
DNA: TGTGCCAGCAGCGTGGGACAGGGAATGGATGAGCAGTTCTTC
D: TRBD1
J: TRBJ2-1
V: TRBV7-9
size: many

CDR3: CASSSQGAGNEQFF
DNA: TGTGCCAGCAGTTCACAGGGGGCTGGGAATGAGCAGTTCTTC
D: TRBD1
J: TRBJ2-1
V: TRBV6-2/TRBV6-3
size: many

CDR3: CASSPGDEYGYTF
DNA: TGTGCCAGCAGCCCTGGGGATGAGTATGGCTACACCTTC
D: -
J: TRBJ1-2
V: TRBV12-3/TRBV12-4
size: many

CDR3: CASSKDSLSYEQYF
DNA: TGTGCCAGCAGCAAGGACAGTTTATCCTACGAGCAGTACTTC
D: -
J: TRBJ2-7
V: TRBV7-2
size: many

CDR3: CASSPTDRGNSPLHF
DNA: TGTGCCAGCAGCCCTACAGACAGGGGGAATTCACCCCTCCACTTT
D: TRBD1
J: TRBJ1-6
V: TRBV3-1
size: many

CDR3: CSAFLPDGFHSNQPQHF
DNA: TGCAGTGCCTTCCTCCCGGACGGTTTTCATAGCAATCAGCCCCAGCATTTT
D: -
J: TRBJ1-5
V: TRBV20-1
size: many

CDR3: CASSVSGYEKYF
DNA: TGTGCCAGCAGTGTTAGCGGTTACGAGAAGTACTTC
D: -
J: TRBJ2-7
V: TRBV6-9
size: -

CDR3: CASSWGQFGFGSYNEQFF
DNA: TGTGCCAGCAGTTGGGGTCAGTTCGGGTTCGGCTCCTACAATGAGCAGTTCTTC
D: -
J: TRBJ2-1
V: TRBV27
size: many

CDR3: CASTSDRANSPLHF
DNA: TGTGCCAGCACCTCGGACAGGGCAAATTCACCCCTCCACTTT
D: TRBD1
J: TRBJ1-6
V: TRBV6-1
size: many

CDR3: CASSLARVEGSWYGYTF
DNA: TGTGCTAGCAGCTTAGCGCGTGTGGAGGGGAGTTGGTATGGCTACACCTTC
D: -
J: TRBJ1-2
V: TRBV7-7
size: many

CDR3: CASKMEVNSPLHF
DNA: TGTGCCAGTAAGATGGAGGTGAATTCACCCCTCCACTTT
D: -
J: TRBJ1-6
V: TRBV2
size: once

CDR3: CAILGPFEQYF
DNA: TGTGCCATCTTGGGGCCCTTCGAGCAGTACTTC
D: -
J: TRBJ2-7
V: TRBV6-1
size: -

CDR3: CASRPGTAEQFF
DNA: TGTGCCAGCAGGCCCGGGACAGCAGAGCAGTTCTTC
D: TRBD1
J: TRBJ2-1
V: TRBV6-4
size: many

CDR3: CASRGDGLNSPLHF
DNA: TGTGCCAGCAGGGGGGACGGCCTAAATTCACCCCTCCACTTT
D: -
J: TRBJ1-6
V: TRBV2
size: many

CDR3: CASSTRQGANTGELFF
DNA: TGTGCCAGCAGCACCCGACAGGGGGCGAACACCGGGGAGCTGTTTTTT
D: TRBD1
J: TRBJ2-2
V: TRBV5-4
size: many

CDR3: CASSLGLAQFF
DNA: TGTGCCAGCAGCCTAGGACTAGCGCAGTTCTTC
D: TRBD2
J: TRBJ2-1
V: TRBV7-2
size: many

CDR3: CASSGGTVSYEQYF
DNA: TGCGCCAGCAGCGGAGGGACAGTTTCCTACGAGCAGTACTTC
D: -
J: TRBJ2-7
V: TRBV5-1
size: many

CDR3: CSARGGQGDQPQHF
DNA: TGCAGTGCTAGAGGTGGGCAGGGGGACCAGCCCCAGCATTTT
D: TRBD1
J: TRBJ1-5
V: TRBV20-1
size: many

CDR3: CASGVDTGRAFF
DNA: TGTGCTAGTGGTGTCGACACGGGCAGAGCTTTCTTT
D: -
J: TRBJ1-1
V: TRBV12-5
size: many

CDR3: CASSWSVGLDNEQFF
DNA: TGTGCCAGCAGTTGGTCAGTGGGGTTGGACAATGAGCAGTTCTTC
D: -
J: TRBJ2-1
V: TRBV2
size: many

CDR3: CASSESGIYQPQHF
DNA: TGTGCCAGCAGTGAAAGTGGTATTTATCAGCCCCAGCATTTT
D: -
J: TRBJ1-5
V: TRBV6-1
size: many

CDR3: CASSSRTETPRELFF
DNA: TGTGCCAGCAGCTCCCGTACGGAGACGCCCCGGGAGCTGTTTTTT
D: -
J: TRBJ2-2
V: TRBV5-4
size: -

CDR3: CASSPHRDRAYGYTF
DNA: TGTGCCAGCAGTCCACACCGGGACAGGGCCTATGGCTACACCTTC
D: TRBD1
J: TRBJ1-2
V: TRBV27
size: many